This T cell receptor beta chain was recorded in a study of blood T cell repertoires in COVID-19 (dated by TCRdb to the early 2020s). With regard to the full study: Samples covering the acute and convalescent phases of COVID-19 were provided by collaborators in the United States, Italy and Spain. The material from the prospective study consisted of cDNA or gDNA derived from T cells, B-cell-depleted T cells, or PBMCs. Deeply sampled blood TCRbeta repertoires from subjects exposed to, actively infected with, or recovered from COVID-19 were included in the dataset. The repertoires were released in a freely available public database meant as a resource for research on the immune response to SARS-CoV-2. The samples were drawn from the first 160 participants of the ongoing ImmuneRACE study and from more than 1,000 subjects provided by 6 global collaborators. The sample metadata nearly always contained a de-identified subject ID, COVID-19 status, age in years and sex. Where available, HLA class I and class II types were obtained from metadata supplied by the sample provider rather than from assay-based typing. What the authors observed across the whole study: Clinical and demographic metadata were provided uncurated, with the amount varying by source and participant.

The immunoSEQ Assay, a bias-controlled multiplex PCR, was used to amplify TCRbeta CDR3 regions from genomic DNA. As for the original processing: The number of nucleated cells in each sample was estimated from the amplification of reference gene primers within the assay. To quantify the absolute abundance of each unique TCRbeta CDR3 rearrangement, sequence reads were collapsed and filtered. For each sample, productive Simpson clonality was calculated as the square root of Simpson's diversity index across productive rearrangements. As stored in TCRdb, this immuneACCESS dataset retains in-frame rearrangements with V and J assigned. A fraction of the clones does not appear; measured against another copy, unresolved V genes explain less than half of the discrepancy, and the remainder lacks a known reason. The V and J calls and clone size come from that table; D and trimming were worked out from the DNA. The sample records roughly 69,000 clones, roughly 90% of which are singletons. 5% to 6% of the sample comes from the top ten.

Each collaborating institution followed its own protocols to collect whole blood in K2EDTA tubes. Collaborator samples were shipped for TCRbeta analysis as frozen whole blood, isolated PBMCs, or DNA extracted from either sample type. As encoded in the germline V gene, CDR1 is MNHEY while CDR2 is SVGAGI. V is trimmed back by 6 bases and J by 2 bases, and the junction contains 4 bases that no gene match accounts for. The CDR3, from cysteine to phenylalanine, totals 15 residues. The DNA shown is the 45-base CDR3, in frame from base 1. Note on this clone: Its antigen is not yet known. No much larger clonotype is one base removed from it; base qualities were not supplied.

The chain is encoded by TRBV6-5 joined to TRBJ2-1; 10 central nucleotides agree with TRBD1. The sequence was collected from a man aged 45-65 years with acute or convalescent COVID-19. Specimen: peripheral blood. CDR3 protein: CASRKGQGTYNEQFF. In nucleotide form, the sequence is TGTGCCAGCAGAAAGGGACAGGGGACCTACAATGAGCAGTTCTTC.